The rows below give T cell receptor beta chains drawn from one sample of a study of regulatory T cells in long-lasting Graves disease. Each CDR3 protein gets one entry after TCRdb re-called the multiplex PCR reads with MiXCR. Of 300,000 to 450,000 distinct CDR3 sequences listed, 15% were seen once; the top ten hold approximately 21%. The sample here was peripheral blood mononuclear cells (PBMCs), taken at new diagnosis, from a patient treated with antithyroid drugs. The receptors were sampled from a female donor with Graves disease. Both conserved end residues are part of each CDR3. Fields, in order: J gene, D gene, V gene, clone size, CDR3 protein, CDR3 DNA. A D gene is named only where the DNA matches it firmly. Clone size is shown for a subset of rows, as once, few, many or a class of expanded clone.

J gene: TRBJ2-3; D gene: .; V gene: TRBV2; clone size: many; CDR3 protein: CASSEIVTDTQYF; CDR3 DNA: TGTGCCAGCAGTGAGATAGTCACAGATACGCAGTATTTT
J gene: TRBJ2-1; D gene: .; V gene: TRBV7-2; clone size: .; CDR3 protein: CASSLGTAGSSYNEQFF; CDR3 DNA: TGTGCCAGCAGCTTAGGGACCGCAGGAAGCTCCTACAATGAGCAGTTCTTC
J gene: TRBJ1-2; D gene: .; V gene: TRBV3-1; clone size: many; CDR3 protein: CASSQVGAFYGYTF; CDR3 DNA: TGTGCCAGCAGCCAAGTGGGCGCCTTCTATGGCTACACCTTC
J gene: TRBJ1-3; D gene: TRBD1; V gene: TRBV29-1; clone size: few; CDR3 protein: CSVEEPDRAVGNTIYF; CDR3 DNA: TGCAGCGTTGAAGAACCGGACAGGGCAGTCGGAAACACCATATATTTT
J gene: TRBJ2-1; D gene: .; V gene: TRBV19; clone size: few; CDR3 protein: CASSMGQAPYNEQFF; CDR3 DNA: TGTGCCAGTAGTATGGGGCAGGCTCCCTACAATGAGCAGTTCTTC
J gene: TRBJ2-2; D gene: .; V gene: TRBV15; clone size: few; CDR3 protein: CATSAPSRVGTGELFF; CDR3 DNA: TGTGCCACCAGCGCTCCGTCTCGGGTGGGAACCGGGGAGCTGTTTTTT
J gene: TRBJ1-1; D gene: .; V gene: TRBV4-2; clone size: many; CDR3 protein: CASSQDRGGGATEAFF; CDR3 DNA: TGTGCCAGCAGCCAAGACCGCGGGGGGGGGGCCACTGAAGCTTTCTTT
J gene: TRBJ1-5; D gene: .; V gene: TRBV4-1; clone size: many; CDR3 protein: CASSQEGGRANQPQHF; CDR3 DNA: TGCGCCAGCAGCCAAGAAGGCGGCAGGGCTAATCAGCCCCAGCATTTT
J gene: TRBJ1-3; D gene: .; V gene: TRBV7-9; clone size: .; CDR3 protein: CASSLVWHGGNTIYF; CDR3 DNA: TGTGCCAGCAGCTTAGTGTGGCATGGGGGAAACACCATATATTTT
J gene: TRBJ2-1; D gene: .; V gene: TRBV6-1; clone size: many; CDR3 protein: CASSLRESSSYNEQFF; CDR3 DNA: TGTGCCAGCAGTCTCAGGGAGAGTAGCTCCTACAATGAGCAGTTCTTC
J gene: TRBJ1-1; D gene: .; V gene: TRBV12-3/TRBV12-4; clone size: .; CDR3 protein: CASSLTSGGGTEAFF; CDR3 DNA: TGTGCCAGCAGTTTAACCTCGGGGGGGGGTACTGAAGCTTTCTTT
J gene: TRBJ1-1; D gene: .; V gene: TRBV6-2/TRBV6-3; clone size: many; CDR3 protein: CASSSGPPFGTEAFF; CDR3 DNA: TGTGCCAGCAGTTCGGGACCCCCTTTCGGGACTGAAGCTTTCTTT
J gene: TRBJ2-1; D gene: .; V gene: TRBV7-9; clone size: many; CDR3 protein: CASSSTSHAYNEQFF; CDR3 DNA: TGTGCCAGCAGCTCGACTAGTCATGCCTACAATGAGCAGTTCTTC
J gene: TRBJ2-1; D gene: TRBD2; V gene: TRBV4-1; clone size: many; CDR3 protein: CASSQDELAGSHNEQFF; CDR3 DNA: TGCGCCAGCAGCCAAGATGAGTTAGCGGGAAGTCACAATGAGCAGTTCTTC
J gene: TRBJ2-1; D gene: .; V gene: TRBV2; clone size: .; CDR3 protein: CASSGIGRSYNEQFF; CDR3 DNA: TGTGCCAGCAGTGGAATTGGTAGATCCTACAATGAGCAGTTCTTC
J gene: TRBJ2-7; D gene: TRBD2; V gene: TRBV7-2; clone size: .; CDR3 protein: CASSGGGLAGYEQYF; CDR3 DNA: TGTGCCAGCAGCGGGGGGGGACTAGCGGGATACGAGCAGTACTTC
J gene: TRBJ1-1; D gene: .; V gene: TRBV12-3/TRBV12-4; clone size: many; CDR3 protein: CASSLMKGRTEAFF; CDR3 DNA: TGTGCCAGCAGTTTAATGAAGGGGAGGACTGAAGCTTTCTTT